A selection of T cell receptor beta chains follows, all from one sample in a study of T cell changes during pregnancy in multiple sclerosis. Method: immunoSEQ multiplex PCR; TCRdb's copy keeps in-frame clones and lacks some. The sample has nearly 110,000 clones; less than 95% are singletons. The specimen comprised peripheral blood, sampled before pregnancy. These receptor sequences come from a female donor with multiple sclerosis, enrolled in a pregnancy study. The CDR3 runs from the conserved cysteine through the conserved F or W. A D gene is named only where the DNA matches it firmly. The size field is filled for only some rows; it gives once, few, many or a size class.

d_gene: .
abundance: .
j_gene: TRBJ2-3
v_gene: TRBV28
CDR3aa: CASTGRGGRLTDTQYF
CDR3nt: TGTGCCAGCACTGGGAGGGGGGGGAGGCTCACAGATACGCAGTATTTT

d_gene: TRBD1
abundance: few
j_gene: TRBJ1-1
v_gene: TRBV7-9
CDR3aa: CASSSTGGRRVNTEAFF
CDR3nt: TGTGCCAGCAGCTCGACAGGGGGCAGAAGGGTGAACACTGAAGCTTTCTTT

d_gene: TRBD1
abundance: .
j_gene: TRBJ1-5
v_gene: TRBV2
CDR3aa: CASSDGDRGFQPQHF
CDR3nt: TGTGCCAGCAGTGACGGCGACAGGGGGTTCCAGCCCCAGCATTTT

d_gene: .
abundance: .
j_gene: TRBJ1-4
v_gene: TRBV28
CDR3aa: CASSPHTTNEKLFF
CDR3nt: TGTGCCAGCAGTCCACATACGACTAATGAAAAACTGTTTTTT

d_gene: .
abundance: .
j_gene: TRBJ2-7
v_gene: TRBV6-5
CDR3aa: CASSDIREQYF
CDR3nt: TGTGCCAGCAGCGACATACGGGAGCAGTACTTC

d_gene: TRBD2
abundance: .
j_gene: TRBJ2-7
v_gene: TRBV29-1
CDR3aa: CSVPTSGSREQYF
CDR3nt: TGCAGCGTGCCGACTAGCGGGAGTCGGGAGCAGTACTTC

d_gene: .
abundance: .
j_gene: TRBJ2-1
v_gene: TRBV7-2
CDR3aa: CASSLETGEQFF
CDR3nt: TGTGCCAGCAGCTTAGAAACAGGAGAGCAGTTCTTC

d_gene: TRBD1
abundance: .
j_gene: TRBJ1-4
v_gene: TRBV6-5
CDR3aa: CASSPDRGNEKLFF
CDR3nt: TGTGCCAGCAGTCCTGACAGGGGGAATGAAAAACTGTTTTTT

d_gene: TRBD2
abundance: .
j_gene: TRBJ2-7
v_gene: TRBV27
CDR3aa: CASRTFLAGGLRYEQYF
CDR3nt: TGTGCCAGCAGAACTTTCCTAGCGGGGGGGCTACGCTACGAGCAGTACTTC

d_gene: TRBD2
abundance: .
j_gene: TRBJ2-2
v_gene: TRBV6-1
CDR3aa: CASSVAGGRTNTGELFF
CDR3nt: TGTGCCAGCAGTGTAGCGGGGGGTCGCACGAACACCGGGGAGCTGTTTTTT

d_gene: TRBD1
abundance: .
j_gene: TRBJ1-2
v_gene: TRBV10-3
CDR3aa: CAIRIDRDYGYTF
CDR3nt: TGTGCCATCCGGATAGACAGGGACTATGGCTACACCTTC

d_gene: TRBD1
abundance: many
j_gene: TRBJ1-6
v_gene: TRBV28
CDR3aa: CASSLWTGDYSPLHF
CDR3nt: TGTGCCAGCAGTTTATGGACAGGGGACTATTCACCCCTCCACTTT

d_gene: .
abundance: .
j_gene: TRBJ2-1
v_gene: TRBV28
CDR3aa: CASSLGAVHSYNEQFF
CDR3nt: TGTGCCAGCAGTTTAGGTGCAGTCCACTCCTACAATGAGCAGTTCTTC

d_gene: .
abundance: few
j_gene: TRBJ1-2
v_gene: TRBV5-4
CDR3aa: CASRPERDSYGYTF
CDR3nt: TGTGCCAGCAGACCGGAGAGGGATTCATATGGCTACACCTTC

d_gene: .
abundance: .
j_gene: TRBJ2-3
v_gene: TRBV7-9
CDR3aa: CASSLSALPTDTQYF
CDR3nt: TGTGCCAGCAGCTTATCCGCGTTACCTACAGATACGCAGTATTTT